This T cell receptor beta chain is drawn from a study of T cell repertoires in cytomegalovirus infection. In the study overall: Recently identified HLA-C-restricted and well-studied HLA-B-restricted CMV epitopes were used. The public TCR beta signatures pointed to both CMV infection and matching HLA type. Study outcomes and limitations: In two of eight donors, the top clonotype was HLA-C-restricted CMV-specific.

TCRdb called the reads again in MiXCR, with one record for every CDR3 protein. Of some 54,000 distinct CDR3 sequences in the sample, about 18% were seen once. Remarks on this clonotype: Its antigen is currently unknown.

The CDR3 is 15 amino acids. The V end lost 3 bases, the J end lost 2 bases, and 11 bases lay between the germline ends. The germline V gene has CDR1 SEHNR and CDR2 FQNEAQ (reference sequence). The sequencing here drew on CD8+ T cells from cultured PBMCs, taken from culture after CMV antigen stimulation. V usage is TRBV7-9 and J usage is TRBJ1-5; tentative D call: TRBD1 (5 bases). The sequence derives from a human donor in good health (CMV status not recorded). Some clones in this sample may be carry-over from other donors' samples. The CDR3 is CASSLGGLRNQPQHF. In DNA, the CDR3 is TGTGCCAGCAGCTTGGGGGGTCTACGCAATCAGCCCCAGCATTTT.